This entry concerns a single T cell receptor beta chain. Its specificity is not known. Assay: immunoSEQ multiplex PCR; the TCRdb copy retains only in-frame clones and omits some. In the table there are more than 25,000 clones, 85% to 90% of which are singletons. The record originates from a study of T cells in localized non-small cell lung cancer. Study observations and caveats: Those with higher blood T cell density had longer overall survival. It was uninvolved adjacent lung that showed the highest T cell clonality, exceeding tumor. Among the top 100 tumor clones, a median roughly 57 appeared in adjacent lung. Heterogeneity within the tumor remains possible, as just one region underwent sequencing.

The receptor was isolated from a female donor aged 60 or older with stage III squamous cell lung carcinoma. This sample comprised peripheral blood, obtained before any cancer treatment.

The DNA for the CDR3 is TGTGCCAGCAGTTTATTGGCGGGTACGAACACCGGGGAGCTGTTTTTT. Residues: CASSLLAGTNTGELFF. This chain connects TRBV28 to TRBJ2-2; D perhaps matches TRBD2 (5 bases). Germline-derived CDR1 and CDR2 are MDHEN and SYDVKM. The ends were cut back, 1 base at V and 0 bases at J, with 9 bases in the middle. This CDR3 comprises 16 residues.